These T cell receptor beta chains were read from a single sample in a study of CD8+ T cells in alopecia areata. Libraries were prepared by immunoSEQ multiplex PCR; TCRdb keeps only in-frame clonotypes and omits some of them. This sample yields about 250,000 clones, of which 45% to 70% are seen a single time; about 0.9% belongs to the top ten. This specimen was CD4+ T cells sorted from blood, taken at week 52, from a patient treated with tofacitinib. The receptor source for this set is a human donor with alopecia areata. The CDR3 runs from the conserved cysteine through the conserved F or W. The D gene is left open where the match is weak. Rows may omit the clone size; those that give it use once, few, many or a size class.

size	V	J	D	CDR3	DNA
NA	TRBV27	TRBJ2-7	TRBD2	CASSLKGSGGGTYEQYF	TGTGCCAGCAGTTTAAAAGGTAGCGGGGGCGGTACCTACGAGCAGTACTTC
NA	TRBV30	TRBJ1-1	NA	CAWTPGPHTLLNTEAFF	TGTGCCTGGACACCGGGACCGCATACCTTGTTGAACACTGAAGCTTTCTTT
NA	TRBV18	TRBJ2-5	NA	CASSPTTAQETQYF	TGTGCCAGCTCTCCGACTACCGCCCAAGAGACCCAGTACTTC
NA	TRBV7-2	TRBJ2-5	NA	CASSNYGETQYF	TGTGCCAGCAGCAACTACGGGGAGACCCAGTACTTC
NA	TRBV7-8	TRBJ1-1	NA	CASSLGGREDTEAFF	TGTGCCAGCAGCTTAGGGGGCAGGGAGGACACTGAAGCTTTCTTT
NA	TRBV29-1	TRBJ1-1	NA	CSAILGASVTEAFF	TGCAGCGCGATATTGGGGGCCTCGGTAACTGAAGCTTTCTTT
few	TRBV7-9	TRBJ1-2	TRBD1	CASSLERGRGYGYTF	TGTGCCAGCAGCTTAGAGAGGGGGCGAGGATATGGCTACACCTTC
few	TRBV6-6	TRBJ2-4	NA	CASGERVSQNIQYF	TGTGCCAGCGGGGAGCGGGTTTCTCAAAACATTCAGTACTTC
few	TRBV4-3	TRBJ2-5	NA	CASSQDSGGIGETQYF	TGCGCCAGCAGCCAAGATAGTGGAGGGATCGGGGAGACCCAGTACTTC
NA	TRBV30	TRBJ1-1	NA	CAWTDSDRMNTEAFF	TGTGCCTGGACAGATTCCGACAGGATGAACACTGAAGCTTTCTTT
NA	TRBV30	TRBJ1-1	NA	CAWSGGTPRAFF	TGTGCCTGGAGTGGAGGCACCCCGCGGGCTTTCTTT
once	TRBV5-1	TRBJ1-1	NA	CASRTAGEVYTEAFF	TGCGCCAGCCGGACCGCAGGGGAGGTGTACACTGAAGCTTTCTTT
NA	TRBV5-6	TRBJ2-2	NA	CASSPHTGELFF	TGTGCCAGCAGCCCTCACACCGGGGAGCTGTTTTTT
NA	TRBV25-1	TRBJ2-1	TRBD1	CASSELGTGKPYNEQFF	TGTGCCAGCAGTGAACTAGGGACAGGGAAACCCTACAATGAGCAGTTCTTC
NA	TRBV5-4	TRBJ2-3	NA	CASSLKGQATDTQYF	TGTGCCAGCAGCTTGAAAGGACAAGCAACCGATACGCAGTATTTT
NA	TRBV7-9	TRBJ2-5	NA	CASSLGGAQETQYF	TGTGCCAGCAGCTTGGGAGGAGCGCAAGAGACCCAGTACTTC
few	TRBV11-2	TRBJ1-2	NA	CASSFEGYGYTF	TGTGCCAGCAGCTTTGAGGGCTATGGCTACACCTTC
few	TRBV29-1	TRBJ2-1	TRBD2	CSVEGSGGANEQFF	TGCAGCGTTGAAGGTAGCGGGGGGGCCAATGAGCAGTTCTTC
NA	TRBV2	TRBJ2-1	NA	CASSEGLSEQFF	TGTGCCAGCAGTGAAGGGCTAAGTGAGCAGTTCTTC
NA	TRBV11-2	TRBJ1-2	NA	CASSLDGRALYGYTF	TGTGCCAGCAGCTTAGACGGCAGGGCACTCTATGGCTACACCTTC
NA	TRBV6-5	TRBJ2-1	NA	CASSYDRQGMGNEQFF	TGTGCCAGCAGTTACGATCGGCAGGGAATGGGTAATGAGCAGTTCTTC
NA	TRBV18	TRBJ2-2	NA	CASSPRTPLNTGELFF	TGTGCCAGCTCACCGCGGACACCCCTTAACACCGGGGAGCTGTTTTTT
once	TRBV4-2	TRBJ2-7	NA	CASSQGAGLYEQYF	TGTGCCAGCAGCCAAGGGGCGGGGCTCTACGAGCAGTACTTC
NA	TRBV5-4	TRBJ1-2	NA	CASSSRDGNYGYTF	TGTGCCAGCAGCTCCCGCGACGGAAACTATGGCTACACCTTC
NA	TRBV29-1	TRBJ2-5	TRBD2	CSASRGLGQETQYF	TGCAGCGCCTCCCGGGGACTAGGGCAAGAGACCCAGTACTTC
NA	TRBV5-1	TRBJ2-5	TRBD1	CASKGQGAKETQYF	TGCGCCAGCAAGGGACAGGGGGCAAAAGAGACCCAGTACTTC
NA	TRBV30	TRBJ2-7	NA	CACTGTGAYEQYF	TGTGCCTGTACCGGTACAGGAGCCTACGAGCAGTACTTC
NA	TRBV6-1	TRBJ2-7	NA	CASGYEQYF	TGTGCCAGCGGCTACGAGCAGTACTTC
NA	TRBV7-2	TRBJ2-2	NA	CASSLALRGYTGELFF	TGTGCCAGCAGCTTAGCTTTGAGGGGTTACACCGGGGAGCTGTTTTTT
few	TRBV18	TRBJ1-5	NA	CASSPPGRRNQPQHF	TGTGCCAGCTCACCGCCGGGAAGGCGCAATCAGCCCCAGCATTTT
NA	TRBV30	TRBJ1-2	NA	CAWTVISNYGYTF	TGTGCCTGGACCGTCATCAGCAACTATGGCTACACCTTC
few	TRBV4-1	TRBJ2-5	NA	CASSQDWVPSRETQYF	TGCGCCAGCAGCCAAGATTGGGTGCCTAGCCGCGAGACCCAGTACTTC
NA	TRBV5-4	TRBJ2-1	TRBD2	CASSFPTSGGRDEQFF	TGTGCCAGCAGCTTCCCAACTAGCGGGGGGCGGGATGAGCAGTTCTTC
few	TRBV30	TRBJ1-5	NA	CAWSGGGDQPQHF	TGTGCCTGGAGTGGGGGAGGGGATCAGCCCCAGCATTTT
NA	TRBV4-3	TRBJ1-2	NA	CASSQDSRGNYGYTF	TGCGCCAGCAGCCAAGACAGTAGGGGCAACTATGGCTACACCTTC
once	TRBV30	TRBJ1-5	NA	CAWSGGVGGPQHF	TGTGCCTGGAGTGGTGGGGTCGGAGGGCCCCAGCATTTT
few	TRBV6-5	TRBJ1-4	TRBD1	CASSYGQANEKLFF	TGTGCCAGCAGTTACGGACAGGCTAATGAAAAACTGTTTTTT
NA	TRBV5-1	TRBJ2-3	TRBD1	CASSLWDRDTDTQYF	TGCGCCAGCAGCTTGTGGGACAGAGACACAGATACGCAGTATTTT
once	TRBV9	TRBJ2-2	NA	CASSVALFTGELFF	TGTGCCAGCAGCGTAGCACTTTTCACCGGGGAGCTGTTTTTT
NA	TRBV5-1	TRBJ1-2	NA	CASSLGAGGAAYGYTF	TGCGCCAGCAGCTTGGGGGCTGGGGGCGCGGCCTATGGCTACACCTTC
NA	TRBV5-1	TRBJ1-1	TRBD1	CASSLGKTGPKTEAFF	TGCGCCAGCAGCTTGGGGAAGACAGGGCCGAAAACTGAAGCTTTCTTT
NA	TRBV5-4	TRBJ2-5	NA	CASSLGSFETQYF	TGTGCCAGCAGCTTGGGGTCATTCGAGACCCAGTACTTC
NA	TRBV7-2	TRBJ2-7	NA	CASSLGRWGTEQYF	TGTGCCAGCAGCTTAGGTCGGTGGGGTACGGAGCAGTACTTC
NA	TRBV7-2	TRBJ2-1	NA	CASSLSRGGLYNEQFF	TGTGCCAGCAGCCTCAGCAGGGGGGGCCTCTACAATGAGCAGTTCTTC
few	TRBV10-3	TRBJ2-1	NA	CAISDLKGIDEQFF	TGTGCCATCAGTGATTTGAAGGGAATCGATGAGCAGTTCTTC
once	TRBV5-1	TRBJ2-1	NA	CASSLRGDEQFF	TGCGCCAGCAGCTTGAGAGGCGATGAGCAGTTCTTC
NA	TRBV9	TRBJ2-2	NA	CASSVAGSPYTGELFF	TGTGCCAGCAGCGTAGCTGGGAGCCCTTACACCGGGGAGCTGTTTTTT